The 5 T cell receptor beta chains in this list originate from one sample, sequenced in a study of blood T cell repertoires in COVID-19. Using immunoSEQ multiplex PCR, the repertoire was profiled, and TCRdb retains in-frame clones only, with some absent. The sample has about 35,000 clones, around 90% seen once. The sequenced sample consisted of peripheral blood. These receptors all come from a human donor in a cohort sampled during active COVID-19.

This sequence joins TRBV5-1 and TRBJ2-5, with a tentative D call TRBD2 (5 bases). Germline V gene data show CDR1 as SGHRS and CDR2 as YFSETQ. V was cut by 4 bases and J by 1 base, with 17 bases left in between. The CDR3 length is 16 residues. The CDR3 spells CASSVGPLGVQETQYF. Here the CDR3 DNA reads TGCGCCAGCAGCGTCGGGCCGCTCGGGGTCCAAGAGACCCAGTACTTC.

This clone was seen a handful of times. The V gene is TRBV4-1, the J gene TRBJ1-2; 8 bases are a match to TRBD1. Germline loops: CDR1 MGHRA, CDR2 YSYEKL. There are 14 residues in the CDR3. V dropped 1 base and J dropped 7; count of bases not matched to a gene: 5. CDR3: CASSQGTGMGGYTF. CDR3 in DNA: TGCGCCAGCAGCCAAGGGACAGGGATGGGTGGCTACACCTTC.

The V call is TRBV5-1, the J call TRBJ2-5; 7 nucleotides agree with TRBD2. Trimming cost V 2 bases and J 3 bases; bases outside gene matches: 4. This CDR3 region has 14 residues. CDR1 and CDR2 from the germline V gene are SGHRS and YFSETQ. CDR3 nucleotide sequence: TGCGCCAGCAGCTTCCGGGGAGGGAAAGAGACCCAGTACTTC. Translating it yields CASSFRGGKETQYF.

V is TRBV4-1 and J is TRBJ2-7; tentatively, D is TRBD1 (5 bases). Germline V gene lookup returns CDR1 MGHRA and CDR2 YSYEKL. The CDR3 consists of 15 residues. V dropped 4 bases and J dropped 4 bases, with 17 bases sitting between them. CDR3 sequence: CASSPIPGHQYEQYF. CDR3 in DNA: TGCGCCAGCAGCCCCATCCCTGGACACCAATACGAGCAGTACTTC.

The chain carries TRBV6-6 and TRBJ2-7, with 10 positions matching TRBD1. The trim removed 5 bases at V and 5 bases at J, leaving 9 bases unmatched. The CDR3 contains 15 residues. Germline CDR1 MNHNY, CDR2 SVGAGI (reference sequence). The CDR3: CASSPATTGGHEQYF. DNA of the CDR3: TGTGCCAGCAGTCCTGCCACGACAGGGGGCCACGAGCAGTACTTC.